The 25 T cell receptor beta chains listed next were all sequenced from one sample in a study of T cell changes during pregnancy in multiple sclerosis. Measured with immunoSEQ multiplex PCR; TCRdb has only the in-frame clones, and not every one. Here the sample spans 35,000 to 45,000 clones, more than 85% being singletons. The sequences come from CD8+ T cells from peripheral blood mononuclear cells, collected in the first trimester of pregnancy. These receptors originate from a female donor with multiple sclerosis, enrolled in a pregnancy study.

The chain is built from TRBV5-4 and TRBJ2-7, with 7 nucleotides matching TRBD2. J gave up 4 bases and V 4 bases, and 11 bases lay outside the gene matches. Germline CDR1 and CDR2: SGHNT and YYREEE (reference sequence). The CDR3 is made up of 15 amino acids. The CDR3 region has the DNA TGTGCCAGCAGCCGGGGGGTGGCCCTCATATACGAGCAGTACTTC. Its protein is CASSRGVALIYEQYF. Using reference TRBV5-4 and TRBJ2-7 for the parts outside the CDR3, the full variable domain is ETGVTQSPTHLIKTRGQQVTLRCSSQSGHNTVSWYQQALGQGPQFIFQYYREEENGRGNFPPRFSGLQFPNYSSELNVNALELDDSALYLCASSRGVALIYEQYFGPGTRLTVT.

The chain carries TRBV7-9 and TRBJ1-1; D gene unclear. From germline, CDR1 is SEHNR and CDR2 FQNEAQ (reference sequence). The V gene lost 3 bases and the J gene lost 7 bases, with 9 bases spanning the gap. CDR3 length: 12 residues. In DNA form, the CDR3 reads TGTGCCAGCAGCTTGGATCAGGTTGAAGCTTTCTTT. Amino acid sequence: CASSLDQVEAFF.

The V gene is TRBV5-4, the J gene TRBJ2-1, with 8 nucleotides matching TRBD2. Germline V gene lookup returns CDR1 SGHNT and CDR2 YYREEE (reference sequence). The CDR3 covers 15 residues. The junction had 3 bases not matched to a gene; V was cut back by 0 bases and J by 4 bases. The CDR3 coding sequence is TGTGCCAGCAGCTTGGAACTAGCGGCTTACAATGAGCAGTTCTTC. Translated, it gives CASSLELAAYNEQFF.

The chain uses TRBV5-1 and TRBJ2-4; 7 bases are shared with TRBD1. Unmatched junction bases numbered 10, after V lost 4 bases and J lost 15 bases. CDR1 and CDR2 from the germline V gene are SGHRS and YFSETQ. The CDR3 sequence is 12 residues long. CDR3 nucleotide sequence: TGCGCCAGCAGCCAAGGGGGCAGGGGCCTGTACTTC. Translating it yields CASSQGGRGLYF.

This chain joins TRBV7-6 and TRBJ2-7; D remains ambiguous. Germline loops: CDR1 SGHVS, CDR2 FNYEAQ. The CDR3 is made up of 16 amino acids. The V and J ends lost 5 bases and 6 bases respectively, with 23 bases between them. The CDR3 DNA sequence: TGTGCCAGCAGCCTGGGTGCGGCCTCTCGTCCTGGCGAGCAGTACTTC. It codes for CASSLGAASRPGEQYF.

The gene calls are TRBV29-1 and TRBJ2-3; 8 nucleotides align to TRBD2. This CDR3 has 13 residues. The V gene's germline CDR1 is SQVTM and CDR2 ANQGSEA. With 8 bases clipped from V and 4 bases from J, the junction kept 8 bases outside the gene matches. The CDR3 DNA is TGCAGCCTACATACGGGGGGGTCAGATACGCAGTATTTT. It specifies CSLHTGGSDTQYF.

The chain links TRBV13 to TRBJ1-2; weak D call: TRBD1 (5 bases). Trimming pared 7 bases from V and 7 bases from J, leaving 13 bases between. Germline V lookup: CDR1 PRHDT, CDR2 FYEKMQ (reference sequence). The CDR3 has 12 residues. This chain's CDR3 is CASTSQGAGYTF. CDR3 DNA: TGTGCCAGCACGAGTCAGGGCGCTGGCTACACCTTC.

The chain employs TRBV27 and TRBJ1-2, with 8 positions matching TRBD1. Germline V gene data show CDR1 as MNHEY and CDR2 as SMNVEV (reference sequence). V shed 2 bases, J shed 0 bases, and the junction held 5 bases outside the gene matches. This CDR3 has 16 amino acids. CDR3 DNA sequence: TGTGCCAGCAGTTTACGGGGACAGGTTACTAACTATGGCTACACCTTC. This sequence encodes CASSLRGQVTNYGYTF.

Turning to this clone: Other nucleotide sequences in the sample specify the same CDR3. This chain links TRBV6-1 with TRBJ1-1, with D tentatively TRBD1 (6 bases). Germline V gene data show CDR1 as MNHNS and CDR2 as SASEGT. V lost 3 bases and J lost 2, with 7 bases in between. This CDR3 spans 13 amino acids. This CDR3 reads CASSEGANTEAFF. CDR3 nucleotides: TGTGCCAGCAGTGAGGGGGCTAACACTGAAGCTTTCTTT.

The V and J genes are TRBV5-8 and TRBJ2-1, with D perhaps matching TRBD2 (5 bases). Trimming took off 0 bases at V and 3 bases at J, with 7 bases between the two ends. Germline V gene data show CDR1 as SGHTS and CDR2 as YDEGEE. The CDR3 extends over 14 amino acids. CDR3 sequence reads: CASSLAGIYNEQFF. The CDR3 DNA sequence: TGTGCCAGCAGCTTGGCGGGGATCTACAATGAGCAGTTCTTC.

This chain uses TRBV11-2 with TRBJ2-5; 7 bases fit TRBD2. The V and J ends lost 7 bases and 0 bases, in that order; junction bases with no gene match: 11. CDR1 is SGHAT and CDR2 is FQNNGV in the germline V gene. The CDR3 is 16 residues long. CDR3 protein: CASTQASRGYQETQYF. In nucleotides, the CDR3 is TGTGCCAGCACCCAAGCCTCGCGGGGGTACCAAGAGACCCAGTACTTC.

The CDR3 nucleotides are TGTGCCAGCAGTGAAAGGGGGCTCAGACCTCAGCCCCAGCATTTT. Translated: CASSERGLRPQPQHF. The V gene is TRBV2, the J gene TRBJ1-5; TRBD1 agrees at 7 bases. Germline V CDR1 and CDR2: SNHLY, FYNNEI. V was pared by 2 bases and J by 6 bases, with 7 bases of the junction left unmatched. The CDR3 sequence is 15 residues long. Supplemented by reference TRBV2 and TRBJ1-5, the full variable domain reads EPEVTQTPSHQVTQMGQEVILRCVPISNHLYFYWYRQILGQKVEFLVSFYNNEISEKSEIFDDQFSVERPDGSNFTLKIRSTKLEDSAMYFCASSERGLRPQPQHFGDGTRLSIL.

The chain carries TRBV6-5 and TRBJ1-1, with D possibly TRBD1 on 6 matching bases. CDR1 is MNHEY and CDR2 is SVGAGI in the germline V gene. Trimming took 1 base from V and 3 from J, leaving 12 bases between them. The CDR3 is 15 amino acids. CDR3 sequence: CASSYFGEGDTEAFF. CDR3 coding DNA: TGTGCCAGCAGTTACTTCGGGGAGGGGGACACTGAAGCTTTCTTT.

The rearrangement joins TRBV6-1 to TRBJ2-7; 7 nucleotides line up with TRBD1. The CDR3 loop spans 17 amino acids. Losses at the gene ends were 0 bases for V and 3 bases for J; bases not matched to a gene: 11. Germline CDR1 is MNHNS and CDR2 is SASEGT. The CDR3 protein is CASSEAPSGDSIYEQYF. DNA of the CDR3: TGTGCCAGCAGTGAAGCTCCCTCCGGGGACAGCATCTACGAGCAGTACTTC.

This chain joins TRBV13 and TRBJ1-1, with 7 bases identical to TRBD1. Germline V gene data show CDR1 as PRHDT and CDR2 as FYEKMQ (reference sequence). Trimming cost V 5 bases and J 1 base; bases outside gene matches: 7. The CDR3 has 15 residues. As DNA, the CDR3 is TGTGCCAGCAGCCAACAGGGGCGCGGGAACACTGAAGCTTTCTTT. Protein product: CASSQQGRGNTEAFF.

The chain joins TRBV15 to TRBJ1-4, with 12 bases fitting TRBD1. From germline, CDR1 is LNHNV and CDR2 YYDKDF (reference sequence). Losses at the gene ends were 4 bases for V and 2 bases for J; bases not matched to a gene: 2. CDR3 length: 16 residues. CDR3 DNA sequence: TGTGCCACCAGCACCGGGACAGGGGGCACTAATGAAAAACTGTTTTTT. It encodes CATSTGTGGTNEKLFF.

The chain employs TRBV4-1 and TRBJ2-2; TRBD1 matches 7 bases. The CDR3 is 15 residues long. CDR1 is MGHRA, CDR2 YSYEKL, per germline. The J segment lost 4 bases and the V segment lost 1 base, leaving 3 bases of the junction unmatched. CDR3 region: CASSQGSGGTGELFF. The CDR3 nucleotides are TGCGCCAGCAGCCAAGGGTCAGGGGGCACCGGGGAGCTGTTTTTT.

V is TRBV29-1 and J is TRBJ1-1; D ambiguous. The CDR3 has 12 amino acids. The germline V gene has CDR1 SQVTM and CDR2 ANQGSEA. Trimming cost V 2 bases and J 5 bases, with 9 bases left between them. The CDR3 region has the DNA TGCAGCGTTGAATTTACGGGGACTGAAGCTTTCTTT. Translating it yields CSVEFTGTEAFF.

The chain has TRBV30 and TRBJ2-7; a weak D match, TRBD1 (6 bases). CDR3 size: 13 residues. Germline V lookup: CDR1 GTSNPN, CDR2 SVGIG (reference sequence). Trimming stripped 1 base from V and 4 bases from J, with 11 bases between. The CDR3 sequence is CAWSAPTGYEQYF. DNA of the CDR3: TGTGCCTGGAGTGCCCCTACAGGGTACGAGCAGTACTTC.

The chain combines TRBV27 with TRBJ1-1, with D tentatively TRBD1 (5 bases). The germline V gene has CDR1 MNHEY and CDR2 SMNVEV (reference sequence). With 9 bases removed from V and 4 bases from J, the gap between germline ends came to 18 bases. There are 14 residues in the CDR3. This CDR3 reads CASSLGGAVTEAFF. The CDR3, as DNA: TGTGCCAGTTCGTTGGGAGGGGCGGTCACTGAAGCTTTCTTT.

This chain links TRBV9 with TRBJ1-6, with D tentatively TRBD1 (5 bases). V was cut by 3 bases and J by 8 bases, with 21 bases left in between. Germline V CDR1 and CDR2: SGDLS, YYNGEE. CDR3 length: 17 residues. CDR3 in DNA: TGTGCCAGCAGCGCCCCCGGGGGGGGTATTGGGGATTCACCCCTCCACTTT. Translation gives CASSAPGGGIGDSPLHF.

The genes are TRBV19 and TRBJ2-7; tentative D call: TRBD1 (5 bases). The CDR3 length is 14 residues. V shed 3 bases and J shed 5 bases, with 14 bases lying between them. The germline V gene has CDR1 LNHDA and CDR2 SQIVND (reference sequence). CDR3 amino acids: CASSISGYGHEQYF. CDR3 nucleotide sequence: TGTGCCAGTAGTATTTCAGGGTACGGCCACGAGCAGTACTTC.

This chain uses TRBV7-9 with TRBJ2-1; D perhaps matches TRBD2 (6 bases). This CDR3 has 14 amino acids. CDR1 and CDR2 (germline): SEHNR, FQNEAQ (reference sequence). V was pared by 5 bases and J by 0 bases, with 8 bases between. In nucleotides, the CDR3 is TGTGCCAGCAGCCGGAGGGCCTCCTACAATGAGCAGTTCTTC. Encoded protein: CASSRRASYNEQFF.

V usage is TRBV9 and J usage is TRBJ2-7, with D perhaps TRBD1 (5 bases). Trimming pared 4 bases from V and 3 bases from J, leaving 11 bases between. Per the germline V gene, CDR1 is SGDLS and CDR2 is YYNGEE. CDR3 size: 13 residues. Here the CDR3 DNA reads TGTGCCAGCAGCCCAAGGCAGGGCTACGAGCAGTACTTC. Residues: CASSPRQGYEQYF.

DNA for the CDR3: TGCAGCGTTGAAGGGAGTAGGGAGCCGGACGGAAAACTGTTTTTT. It yields the protein CSVEGSREPDGKLFF. This chain connects TRBV29-1 to TRBJ1-4; the D is unclear. Germline values: CDR1 SQVTM, CDR2 ANQGSEA. Trimming shortened V by 1 base and J by 10 bases, and 19 bases separated the two germline ends. The CDR3 is 15 residues long.